The T cell receptor beta chain described here comes from a study of cytomegalovirus exposure and HLA in healthy donors. Note on this clone: Its antigen is unidentified.

It was with 60 Vbeta and 13 Jbeta primers that the PCR ran. Repertoires were generated with immunoSEQ multiplex PCR, while TCRdb's copy carries only in-frame clones and drops some. Among around 120,000 clones, about 79% were seen once, and the ten largest hold 1.5% to 2%. CDR3 size: 18 residues. Germline-derived CDR1 and CDR2 are SGDLS and YYNGEE. Losses at the gene ends were 0 bases for V and 4 bases for J; bases not matched to a gene: 8. Broader study findings: Most TCRs appeared rarely, but some public TCRs recurred in many donors.

The V gene is TRBV9, the J gene TRBJ2-2; 11 nucleotides align to TRBD1. The clonotype was recovered from a man in his late teens or twenties in good health and CMV-seronegative. Source material: PBMCs. The DNA of the CDR3 is TGTGCCAGCAGCGTAGACATCGGACAGGGGGCGAGCACCGGGGAGCTGTTTTTT. Translation: CASSVDIGQGASTGELFF.